This TCR beta chain was retrieved from a study of cytomegalovirus exposure and HLA in healthy donors. Across the whole study: Unique TCRs numbering around 85 million, obtained from HLA-typed donors, made up an early data release.

Study-wide results and caveats: In a later analysis, a missense DCLRE1C variant was linked to TCR beta V- and J-gene trimming. Cytomegalovirus association was listed for around 180 TCR beta chains.

Primers included in the PCR were 60 Vbeta and 13 Jbeta primers. Measured with immunoSEQ multiplex PCR; TCRdb has only the in-frame clones, and not every one. The profile shows under 150,000 clones, roughly 85% of them singletons. In the case of this clone: As yet, its antigen is unknown.

Germline CDR1 and CDR2: SGHNT and YYREEE (reference sequence). Trimming left V 0 bases short and J 4 bases short, with 8 bases between. The length of the CDR3 is 13 residues. While unrecorded immune exposures were likely, the donors were nominally healthy when sampled. The sequencing sample was made of PBMCs. The receptor was isolated from a middle-aged man in good health and CMV-seronegative. The J gene is TRBJ2-7, the V gene TRBV5-4, with TRBD2 as a possible D gene (6 bases). This chain's CDR3 is CASSLVGGYEQYF. The CDR3, as DNA: TGTGCCAGCAGCTTGGTCGGGGGTTACGAGCAGTACTTC. The whole variable domain, remainder taken from reference TRBV5-4 and TRBJ2-7, is ETGVTQSPTHLIKTRGQQVTLRCSSQSGHNTVSWYQQALGQGPQFIFQYYREEENGRGNFPPRFSGLQFPNYSSELNVNALELDDSALYLCASSLVGGYEQYFGPGTRLTVT.